The 26 T cell receptor beta chains reported below all come from one sample, sequenced in a study of blood T cell repertoires in COVID-19. Measured with immunoSEQ multiplex PCR; TCRdb has only the in-frame clones, and not every one. In the table there are over 350,000 clones, about 85% of which are singletons. The sequenced sample was PBMCs or T cells enriched from blood (not recorded which). These receptors were collected from a woman aged 18-29 years with acute COVID-19.

This chain links TRBV14 with TRBJ2-7; no firm D call. CDR1 and CDR2 (germline): SGHDN, FVKESK. Trimming removed 4 bases at V and 2 bases at J, with 12 bases between. The CDR3 consists of 14 residues. Written as DNA, the CDR3 is TGTGCCAGCAGCCCGGCCGGGTCCCCCTACGAGCAGTACTTC. This translates into CASSPAGSPYEQYF.

V and J are TRBV6-1 and TRBJ2-7; 11 nucleotides match TRBD1. Per germline, CDR1 MNHNS and CDR2 SASEGT. Trimming removed 6 bases from V and 12 bases from J; junction bases left unmatched: 7. The CDR3 has 12 amino acids. In nucleotides, the CDR3 is TGTGCCAGCAGAGGACAGGGGGCAGGAGCGTACTTC. Translating it yields CASRGQGAGAYF.

This chain connects TRBV4-1 to TRBJ2-7; TRBD1 aligns across 7 bases. Unmatched junction bases numbered 9, after V lost 2 bases and J lost 5 bases. The CDR3 extends over 15 amino acids. Per germline, CDR1 MGHRA and CDR2 YSYEKL. The CDR3 bases are TGCGCCAGCAGCCAATTAGACAGGGATGCAGACGAGCAGTACTTC. The encoded protein is CASSQLDRDADEQYF.

The rearrangement links TRBV5-8 to TRBJ2-6; a weak D match, TRBD1 (5 bases). Germline CDR1 SGHTS, CDR2 YDEGEE. This CDR3 is built from 13 residues. The V and J ends lost 3 bases and 18 bases respectively, with 19 bases between them. This CDR3 reads CASSSPPGASWTF. The CDR3 DNA is TGTGCCAGCAGCTCACCCCCTGGGGCCAGCTGGACTTTC. Full variable domain (missing parts from reference TRBV5-8 and TRBJ2-6): EAGVTQSPTHLIKTRGQQATLRCSPISGHTSVYWYQQALGLGLQFLLWYDEGEERNRGNFPPRFSGRQFPNYSSELNVNALELEDSALYLCASSSPPGASWTFGAGSRLTVL.

The chain combines TRBV4-3 with TRBJ2-1, with 10 bases aligning to TRBD2. The CDR3 loop spans 18 amino acids. Germline assignment: CDR1 LGHNA and CDR2 YSLEER. Losses at the gene ends were 4 bases for V and 1 base for J; bases not matched to a gene: 10. CDR3 nucleotide sequence: TGCGCCAGCAGCCTACTAGCCTTAGCGGGAGGTTCCTACAATGAGCAGTTCTTC. It encodes CASSLLALAGGSYNEQFF.

This clone was seen once. The rearrangement joins TRBV28 to TRBJ2-7; the match to TRBD1 covers 9 bases. Germline-derived CDR1 and CDR2 are MDHEN and SYDVKM. J lost 7 bases, V lost 5 bases, and 6 bases had no gene match. The CDR3 has 13 residues. CDR3 DNA: TGTGCCAGCAGTACAGGGGGCGCTCGGGAGCAGTACTTC. It codes for CASSTGGAREQYF.

The V call is TRBV6-5, the J call TRBJ2-7, with D maybe TRBD2 (6 bases). The CDR3 sequence is 14 residues long. The V gene lost 6 bases and the J gene lost 3 bases, with 15 bases spanning the gap. CDR1 MNHEY and CDR2 SVGAGI come from the germline V gene. CDR3 region: CASRSGGNYYEQYF. In nucleotides, the CDR3 is TGTGCCAGCAGATCCGGCGGGAACTACTACGAGCAGTACTTC.

V usage is TRBV24-1 and J usage is TRBJ2-3; D may be TRBD2 (6 bases). V lost 3 bases and J 4 bases, leaving 13 bases between the germline ends. CDR1 is KGHDR, CDR2 SFDVKD, per germline. The CDR3 runs to 15 residues. CDR3 in amino acids: CATSDGSGQADTQYF. In DNA form, the CDR3 reads TGTGCCACCAGTGATGGGAGCGGGCAGGCAGATACGCAGTATTTT.

This chain uses TRBV7-9 with TRBJ1-4; D uncertain. The germline V gene encodes CDR1 SEHNR and CDR2 FQNEAQ (reference sequence). There are 13 residues in the CDR3. V lost 8 bases, J lost 3 bases, and 10 bases lay in between. The CDR3, as DNA: TGTGCCAGCGGAGACTGGGCTAATGAAAAACTGTTTTTT. Its protein is CASGDWANEKLFF.

The chain carries TRBV28 and TRBJ1-5, with D possibly TRBD1 on 6 matching bases. Trimming removed 4 bases from V and 7 bases from J, with 14 bases in between. The CDR3 contains 14 residues. CDR1 is MDHEN, CDR2 SYDVKM, per germline. For the CDR3, the DNA is TGTGCCAGCAGTTCTTTCACAGGGATACAGCCCCAGCATTTT. As protein: CASSSFTGIQPQHF. Using reference TRBV28 and TRBJ1-5 for the parts outside the CDR3, the full variable domain is DVKVTQSSRYLVKRTGEKVFLECVQDMDHENMFWYRQDPGLGLRLIYFSYDVKMKEKGDIPEGYSVSREKKERFSLILESASTNQTSMYLCASSSFTGIQPQHFGDGTRLSIL.

The rearrangement uses TRBV27 and TRBJ1-1; the match to TRBD1 covers 8 bases. The CDR3 totals 14 residues. Germline assignment: CDR1 MNHEY and CDR2 SMNVEV (reference sequence). V lost 2 bases, J lost 2 bases, and 1 base stayed unmatched. CDR3 bases: TGTGCCAGCAGTTTAGACAGGGGTAACACTGAAGCTTTCTTT. It codes for CASSLDRGNTEAFF.

This clone was observed a few times. V gene TRBV6-1 combines with J gene TRBJ2-3; 11 bases line up with TRBD2. With V trimmed by 4 bases and J by 6 bases, 9 bases remained unmatched. The CDR3 is 16 amino acids. CDR1 is MNHNS, CDR2 SASEGT, per germline. CDR3 sequence: CASSVALAGGGDTQYF. CDR3 nucleotides: TGTGCCAGCAGTGTAGCTCTAGCGGGAGGAGGGGATACGCAGTATTTT.

Only a few counts were recorded for this clone. The V call is TRBV7-2, the J call TRBJ1-1; D is unclear. CDR3 length equals 12 residues. Deletions cut 0 bases from V and 7 bases from J, with 6 bases between. Germline V gene data show CDR1 as SGHTA and CDR2 as FQGNSA. Here the CDR3 DNA reads TGTGCCAGCAGCTTAGCGCGGGGTGAAGCTTTCTTT. Encoded protein: CASSLARGEAFF.

The CDR3 sequence: CATQDRGLSGYTF. CDR3 sequence (DNA): TGTGCCACCCAGGACAGGGGGCTGTCGGGCTACACCTTC. V usage is TRBV2 and J usage is TRBJ1-2; 11 bases align to TRBD1. Germline V gene data show CDR1 as SNHLY and CDR2 as FYNNEI. Germline trimming cut 10 bases from V and 8 bases from J; bases unmatched to any gene: 9. This CDR3 region has 13 residues. The full variable domain, with the rest looked up from reference TRBV2 and TRBJ1-2, is EPEVTQTPSHQVTQMGQEVILRCVPISNHLYFYWYRQILGQKVEFLVSFYNNEISEKSEIFDDQFSVERPDGSNFTLKIRSTKLEDSAMYFCATQDRGLSGYTFGSGTRLTVV.

The CDR3, as DNA: TGCGCCAGCACCAACCGCCCGGGGACAGGGAATTCACCCCTCCACTTT. Amino acid sequence: CASTNRPGTGNSPLHF. This chain joins TRBV5-1 and TRBJ1-6; 9 bases align to TRBD1. V lost 6 bases and J lost 7; bases outside the gene matches: 11. CDR3 length: 16 residues. CDR1 and CDR2 from the germline V gene are SGHRS and YFSETQ.

This chain joins TRBV28 and TRBJ2-1, with 7 bases aligning to TRBD2. CDR3 length: 15 residues. The V gene's germline CDR1 is MDHEN and CDR2 SYDVKM. V gave up 10 bases and J gave up 8 bases; unmatched junction bases: 17. CDR3 nucleotide sequence: TGTGCCACCGCCCCGACCCCGACGGGGAGGGATGAGCAGTTCTTC. Encoded protein: CATAPTPTGRDEQFF.

The V gene is TRBV13, the J gene TRBJ2-5, with 10 bases fitting TRBD2. Germline values: CDR1 PRHDT, CDR2 FYEKMQ (reference sequence). Trimming took 2 bases from V and 8 from J; bases not matched to a gene: 11. This CDR3 comprises 16 residues. CDR3 protein: CASSLYSGGTLVTQYF. The CDR3 bases are TGTGCCAGCAGCTTATATAGCGGGGGGACCCTGGTCACCCAGTACTTC.

V and J are TRBV28 and TRBJ2-7; TRBD2 matches at 8 bases. Unmatched junction bases numbered 11, after V lost 7 bases and J lost 3 bases. From germline, CDR1 is MDHEN and CDR2 SYDVKM. This CDR3 contains 15 residues. CDR3 loop: CASILAVGSGYEQYF. CDR3 nucleotide sequence: TGTGCCAGCATACTAGCGGTGGGATCGGGCTACGAGCAGTACTTC.

The chain is built from TRBV10-2 and TRBJ1-5; D is uncertain. CDR1 and CDR2 (germline): WSHSY, SAAADI. There are 18 residues in the CDR3. Trimming left V 0 bases short and J 1 base short, with 16 bases between. The chain's CDR3 is CASSESGRRPGSNQPQHF. CDR3 in DNA: TGCGCCAGCAGTGAGTCGGGCAGGCGCCCGGGGAGCAATCAGCCCCAGCATTTT.

V gene TRBV7-9 combines with J gene TRBJ1-1, with no clear D. The V end lost 2 bases, the J end lost 8 bases, and 12 bases lay between the germline ends. Germline V CDR1 and CDR2: SEHNR, FQNEAQ (reference sequence). The CDR3 is made up of 13 amino acids. Here the CDR3 DNA reads TGTGCCAGCAGCTTATCGGTATCCCCCGAAGCTTTCTTT. It specifies CASSLSVSPEAFF.

The genes are TRBV6-2 or TRBV6-3 and TRBJ1-1, with D possibly being TRBD1 (5 bases). Trimming removed 5 bases at V and 0 bases at J, with 10 bases between. Germline V CDR1 and CDR2: MNHEY, SVGEGT. This CDR3 region has 14 residues. The CDR3 sequence is CASSQGHLNTEAFF. The CDR3 nucleotides are TGTGCCAGCAGTCAAGGACACCTGAACACTGAAGCTTTCTTT.

The V call is TRBV30, the J call TRBJ2-5; D not resolved. The germline CDR1 and CDR2 sequences are GTSNPN and SVGIG (reference sequence). Trimming removed 2 bases from V and 1 base from J, with 8 bases in between. The CDR3 has 13 amino acids. The CDR3 here is CAWSLTVQETQYF. CDR3 DNA: TGTGCCTGGAGTCTCACAGTCCAAGAGACCCAGTACTTC.

The rearrangement uses TRBV5-1 and TRBJ2-3; TRBD2 matches at 12 bases. Looked up from germline, CDR1 is SGHRS and CDR2 is YFSETQ. The CDR3 runs 18 residues. V shed 10 bases, J shed 0 bases, and the junction held 15 bases outside the gene matches. In DNA form, the CDR3 reads TGCGCCTCCTTACGTGGGGCTAGCGGGAGGGAAAGCACAGATACGCAGTATTTT. Its protein product is CASLRGASGRESTDTQYF.

The count of this clone is one. The gene calls are TRBV19 and TRBJ2-3; 8 bases align to TRBD1. This CDR3 is 15 amino acids long. The V and J ends lost 6 bases and 4 bases, in that order; junction bases with no gene match: 9. Per the germline V gene, CDR1 is LNHDA and CDR2 is SQIVND (reference sequence). CDR3 DNA sequence: TGTGCCAGTAGACAGGGCAGGGGGCGCTCAGATACGCAGTATTTT. Amino acids: CASRQGRGRSDTQYF. The entire variable domain, with the rest obtained from reference TRBV19 and TRBJ2-3, is as follows: DGGITQSPKYLFRKEGQNVTLSCEQNLNHDAMYWYRQDPGQGLRLIYYSQIVNDFQKGDIAEGYSVSREKKESFPLTVTSAQKNPTAFYLCASRQGRGRSDTQYFGPGTRLTVL.

As regards this clone: The junction differs from germline at one of its ends, possibly a read error. This chain connects TRBV3-1 (or the pseudogene TRBV3-2) to TRBJ1-2; D remains unclear. The CDR3 covers 14 residues. Germline-derived CDR1 and CDR2 are LGHDT and YNNKEL (reference sequence). CDR3 DNA sequence: TGTGCCAGCAGCCAAGCGTCTTTTCGGGTTTCCTTTACTTTC. It specifies CASSQASFRVSFTF.

The V and J genes are TRBV19 and TRBJ2-3; 7 bases agree with TRBD1. The CDR3 totals 13 residues. The V and J ends lost 6 bases and 1 base, in that order; junction bases with no gene match: 1. Germline V gene sequence: CDR1 LNHDA, CDR2 SQIVND (reference sequence). Here the CDR3 reads CASRDRRTDTQYF. Written as DNA, the CDR3 is TGTGCCAGTAGGGACAGGCGCACAGATACGCAGTATTTT.